A single sample is the source of the 22 T cell receptor beta chains below, sequenced in a study of PD-1 blockade in classical Hodgkin lymphoma. Sample time point: newly diagnosed, previously untreated cHL patient sample. Investigators obtained CD8+ T cells from thawed PBMCs by magnetic negative selection. Profiling relied on immunoSEQ multiplex PCR, and the TCRdb table lists in-frame clones only, not all of them. The table includes fewer than 6,000 clones, 85% to 90% detected once. Sequenced sample: CD8+ T cells from blood. The receptors come from a human donor with classical Hodgkin lymphoma.

This clone was found once. This rearrangement joins TRBV5-3 to TRBJ2-1; D is perhaps TRBD2 (6 bases). TRBV5-3 is sorted into the ORF group, with uncertain function. This CDR3 is 13 amino acids long. Trimming took 7 bases from V and 4 from J, leaving 12 bases between them. The CDR3 reads CARRRREYNEQFF. The CDR3, as DNA: TGTGCCAGACGGCGGAGGGAGTACAATGAGCAGTTCTTC.

This chain joins TRBV7-2 and TRBJ2-3; D unclear. The CDR3 has 15 amino acids. CDR1 is SGHTA, CDR2 FQGNSA, per germline. V was shortened by 5 bases and J by 1 base, with 13 bases between the two germline ends. As DNA, the CDR3 is TGTGCCAGCAGCGTGATAGGAGATGGCACAGATACGCAGTATTTT. Its translation: CASSVIGDGTDTQYF.

The rearrangement joins TRBV10-2 to TRBJ2-1; 8 bases map to TRBD2. This CDR3 contains 14 residues. The V segment lost 8 bases and the J segment 0 bases; nucleotides outside the gene matches: 3. CDR1 and CDR2 from the germline V gene are WSHSY and SAAADI. Written as DNA, the CDR3 is TGCGCCAGCGGACGGGGGGGCTCCTACAATGAGCAGTTCTTC. It specifies CASGRGGSYNEQFF.

The V call is TRBV7-8, the J call TRBJ2-5; 7 bases map to TRBD1. Germline CDR1 reads SGHVS; CDR2 reads FQNEAQ. J gave up 3 bases and V 2 bases, and 21 bases lay outside the gene matches. The CDR3 has 20 amino acids. The CDR3 loop reads CASSLRLNSGNGTEKETQYF. CDR3 nucleotides: TGTGCCAGCAGCTTACGACTCAATTCTGGAAATGGGACAGAAAAAGAGACCCAGTACTTC.

The rearrangement links TRBV6-5 to TRBJ2-1; D call uncertain. V lost 6 bases to trimming and J lost 0 bases, with 12 bases between them. Germline CDR1 is MNHEY and CDR2 is SVGAGI. This CDR3 has 15 amino acids. The CDR3 sequence: CASSRDFSSYNEQFF. The CDR3 DNA sequence: TGTGCCAGCAGCCGTGATTTTAGCTCCTACAATGAGCAGTTCTTC.

The chain combines TRBV27 with TRBJ2-1; TRBD1 matches 7 bases. CDR3 length: 15 residues. Trimming at V came to 8 bases and at J to 3 bases, leaving 10 bases not matched to a gene. The germline V gene has CDR1 MNHEY and CDR2 SMNVEV (reference sequence). The CDR3 nucleotides read TGTGCCAGCGGAAATCGGCAGGGGGTCTACAATGAGCAGTTCTTC. Translation gives CASGNRQGVYNEQFF.

The V and J genes are TRBV21-1 and TRBJ2-2; TRBD2, as called in the table, went unchecked against the DNA. TRBV21-1 is a pseudogene locus. The CDR3 runs to 18 residues. The CDR3 nucleotides read TGTGCCAGCAGTGAAGGTCTCATAGGAGGCGTCGACACCGGGGAGCTGTTTTTT. It encodes CASSEGLIGGVDTGELFF.

This clone was found once. This chain uses TRBV19 with TRBJ2-5; the D gene is possibly TRBD2 (5 bases). V lost 5 bases and J lost 3, with 13 bases in between. The CDR3 totals 14 residues. Germline V gene data show CDR1 as LNHDA and CDR2 as SQIVND (reference sequence). The CDR3 nucleotides are TGTGCCAGTAGTTCCCGGGGTAAAAAAGAGACCCAGTACTTC. Its translation: CASSSRGKKETQYF.

The rearrangement joins TRBV10-2 to TRBJ2-2, with D perhaps TRBD1 (6 bases). This CDR3 is built from 13 residues. V lost 8 bases and J lost 2, with 9 bases in between. Germline V gives CDR1 WSHSY, CDR2 SAAADI. CDR3 sequence (DNA): TGCGCCAGCCGGGACACTAACACCGGGGAGCTGTTTTTT. It is translated as CASRDTNTGELFF.

The chain couples TRBV28 to TRBJ1-3; 7 nucleotides line up with TRBD1. The CDR3 runs to 16 residues. Germline V CDR1 and CDR2: MDHEN, SYDVKM. The V segment lost 6 bases and the J segment 5 bases; nucleotides outside the gene matches: 13. The CDR3 here is CASRRRTGSSRNTIYF. CDR3 DNA: TGTGCCAGCAGACGTCGGACAGGAAGCTCGCGAAACACCATATATTTT. The whole variable domain, filled in from reference TRBV28 and TRBJ1-3, reads DVKVTQSSRYLVKRTGEKVFLECVQDMDHENMFWYRQDPGLGLRLIYFSYDVKMKEKGDIPEGYSVSREKKERFSLILESASTNQTSMYLCASRRRTGSSRNTIYFGEGSWLTVV.

This rearrangement joins TRBV4-3 to TRBJ1-5; D is ambiguous. The CDR3 extends over 14 amino acids. The germline V and J ends were trimmed by 0 bases and 6 bases, with 9 bases remaining between them. Germline V gene sequence: CDR1 LGHNA, CDR2 YSLEER. The CDR3 region has the DNA TGCGCCAGCAGCCAAGACTCCTGGGGTCAGCCCCAGCATTTT. It specifies CASSQDSWGQPQHF.

The rearrangement uses TRBV27 and TRBJ1-1; D is unclear. V lost 7 bases to trimming and J lost 5 bases, with 17 bases between them. Germline V lookup: CDR1 MNHEY, CDR2 SMNVEV (reference sequence). The CDR3 sequence is 14 residues long. The CDR3 bases are TGTGCCAGCAAACAAGGGAGGGTCGAAACTGAAGCTTTCTTT. This encodes CASKQGRVETEAFF.

The chain combines TRBV4-1 with TRBJ2-7, with TRBD2 as a possible D gene (5 bases). CDR3 length equals 15 residues. V lost 2 bases and J lost 2, with 13 bases in between. Germline CDR1 reads MGHRA; CDR2 reads YSYEKL. The CDR3 spells CASSQSEGTAYEQYF. CDR3 nucleotides: TGCGCCAGCAGCCAATCCGAGGGTACCGCCTACGAGCAGTACTTC.

The chain links TRBV2 to TRBJ2-7; D might be TRBD2 (6 bases). Deletions cut 4 bases from V and 7 bases from J, with 11 bases between. The length of the CDR3 is 12 residues. CDR1 and CDR2 (germline): SNHLY, FYNNEI. The CDR3 coding sequence is TGTGCCAGCAGTGTGGGGGGTGGTGAGCAGTACTTC. It codes for CASSVGGGEQYF.

The V call is TRBV27, the J call TRBJ2-6; no definite D call. Deletions cut 6 bases from V and 1 base from J, with 7 bases between. CDR3 length: 14 amino acids. Germline V gives CDR1 MNHEY, CDR2 SMNVEV (reference sequence). The CDR3 bases are TGTGCCAGCAGCCCAAATTCTGGGGCCAACGTCCTGACTTTC. Translation: CASSPNSGANVLTF.

The chain is built from TRBV13 and TRBJ1-1; no definite D call. Trimming shortened V by 5 bases and J by 4 bases, and 14 bases separated the two germline ends. The CDR3 has 14 amino acids. Germline values: CDR1 PRHDT, CDR2 FYEKMQ (reference sequence). CDR3: CASSPGWGSTEAFF. As DNA, the CDR3 is TGTGCCAGCAGCCCAGGATGGGGAAGCACTGAAGCTTTCTTT.

This chain links TRBV7-2 with TRBJ1-4, with 7 bases lining up with TRBD1. The CDR3 totals 15 residues. Germline V gene lookup returns CDR1 SGHTA and CDR2 FQGNSA. The V segment lost 5 bases and the J segment 4 bases; nucleotides outside the gene matches: 7. Here the CDR3 reads CASSGSGGDNEKLFF. The CDR3 coding sequence is TGTGCCAGCAGCGGCTCAGGGGGGGATAATGAAAAACTGTTTTTT.

The rearrangement uses TRBV9 and TRBJ2-4; D remains unclear. The V gene's germline CDR1 is SGDLS and CDR2 YYNGEE. This CDR3 is 15 amino acids long. The ends were cut back, 0 bases at V and 2 bases at J, with 9 bases in the middle. Here the CDR3 DNA reads TGTGCCAGCAGCGTAGACTACACGTCCAAAAACATTCAGTACTTC. Translating gives CASSVDYTSKNIQYF.

The chain couples TRBV30 to TRBJ1-2, with no clear D. Germline V lookup: CDR1 GTSNPN, CDR2 SVGIG (reference sequence). The CDR3 contains 13 residues. V shed 1 base and J shed 4 bases, with 10 bases lying between them. The CDR3 DNA sequence: TGTGCCTGGAGTGAAGGATCTGGCTATGGCTACACCTTC. The encoded protein is CAWSEGSGYGYTF.

This chain joins TRBV7-6 and TRBJ2-1; TRBD2 agrees at 9 bases. The CDR3 sequence is 16 residues long. J was trimmed by 7 bases and V by 2 bases; bases with no gene match: 9. Germline V gene sequence: CDR1 SGHVS, CDR2 FNYEAQ. The CDR3 is CASSLSRRGGENEQFF. The DNA for the CDR3 is TGTGCCAGCAGCTTAAGTCGGCGGGGGGGGGAGAATGAGCAGTTCTTC.

This rearrangement joins TRBV11-3 to TRBJ2-5; D possibly corresponds to TRBD1 (5 bases). The J call is in doubt because the DNA end fits TRBJ2-7 better. Germline V lookup: CDR1 SGHNT, CDR2 YENEEA. The CDR3 loop spans 16 amino acids. The CDR3 loop reads CASSLQGLEYRYEQYF. The CDR3 DNA reads as TGTGCCAGCAGCTTACAGGGCTTGGAATACCGATACGAGCAGTACTTC.

The rearrangement joins TRBV27 to TRBJ2-7; 9 positions match TRBD1. CDR3 size: 14 residues. Germline CDR1 reads MNHEY; CDR2 reads SMNVEV (reference sequence). The ends lost 5 bases at V and 5 bases at J; junction bases unmatched: 7. The CDR3 nucleotides are TGTGCCAGCAGTACACCGGGACAGGGAAACGAGCAGTACTTC. Protein sequence: CASSTPGQGNEQYF.